Listed below are T cell receptor beta chains from one sample, sequenced in a study of cytomegalovirus exposure and HLA in healthy donors. The protocol was immunoSEQ multiplex PCR, while the TCRdb copy is restricted to in-frame clones and leaves out a portion. Of around 200,000 clones in the sample, around 89% are singletons; the top ten hold around 1%. Sequencing was performed on PBMCs. The receptors originated from a woman aged 18-30 years in good health and CMV-seronegative. Both conserved end residues are part of each CDR3. The D gene is left open where the match is weak. Clone size appears in some rows only: once, few, many, or a class for an expanded clone.

V gene: TRBV11-2
clone size: once
J gene: TRBJ2-5
D gene: -
CDR3 protein: CASSLAGPQYF
CDR3 DNA: TGTGCCAGCAGCTTGGCGGGGCCCCAGTACTTC

V gene: TRBV7-9
clone size: -
J gene: TRBJ1-4
D gene: -
CDR3 protein: CASSLDGALLFF
CDR3 DNA: TGTGCCAGCAGCTTAGATGGGGCCCTGCTGTTTTTT

V gene: TRBV11-1
clone size: -
J gene: TRBJ2-7
D gene: TRBD1
CDR3 protein: CASSLGQGGSYEQYF
CDR3 DNA: TGTGCCAGCAGCTTGGGACAGGGGGGCTCCTACGAGCAGTACTTC

V gene: TRBV7-9
clone size: -
J gene: TRBJ1-3
D gene: -
CDR3 protein: CASSLRWAPSGNTIYF
CDR3 DNA: TGTGCCAGCAGCTTAAGGTGGGCCCCCTCTGGAAACACCATATATTTT

V gene: TRBV7-6
clone size: few
J gene: TRBJ2-1
D gene: -
CDR3 protein: CASSLASGPYNEQFF
CDR3 DNA: TGTGCCAGCAGCTTAGCTAGCGGCCCCTACAATGAGCAGTTCTTC

V gene: TRBV7-9
clone size: -
J gene: TRBJ1-2
D gene: -
CDR3 protein: CASSWAGFNYGYTF
CDR3 DNA: TGTGCCAGCAGCTGGGCGGGGTTTAACTATGGCTACACCTTC

V gene: TRBV4-3
clone size: -
J gene: TRBJ2-6
D gene: -
CDR3 protein: CASSTDSAGANVLTF
CDR3 DNA: TGCGCCAGCAGCACGGACAGTGCTGGGGCCAACGTCCTGACTTTC

V gene: TRBV5-6
clone size: once
J gene: TRBJ1-4
D gene: -
CDR3 protein: CASSLFLNRAYEKLFF
CDR3 DNA: TGTGCCAGCAGCTTGTTCCTGAACAGGGCTTATGAAAAACTGTTTTTT

V gene: TRBV27
clone size: -
J gene: TRBJ1-2
D gene: TRBD1
CDR3 protein: CASSQTGNGYTF
CDR3 DNA: TGTGCCAGCAGCCAGACAGGGAATGGCTACACCTTC

V gene: TRBV6-7
clone size: -
J gene: TRBJ1-2
D gene: -
CDR3 protein: CASSCSSPNYGYTF
CDR3 DNA: TGTGCCAGCAGTTGCTCTTCCCCGAACTATGGCTACACCTTC

V gene: TRBV4-1
clone size: once
J gene: TRBJ2-2
D gene: TRBD2
CDR3 protein: CASGLAGGATGELFF
CDR3 DNA: TGCGCCAGTGGACTAGCGGGAGGAGCCACCGGGGAGCTGTTTTTT

V gene: TRBV27
clone size: -
J gene: TRBJ2-1
D gene: -
CDR3 protein: CASRSIAANNEQFF
CDR3 DNA: TGTGCCAGCAGGTCAATAGCGGCTAACAATGAGCAGTTCTTC

V gene: TRBV7-2
clone size: once
J gene: TRBJ2-5
D gene: -
CDR3 protein: CASSPGKEGTQYF
CDR3 DNA: TGTGCCAGCAGCCCCGGGAAGGAGGGGACCCAGTACTTC

V gene: TRBV7-9
clone size: once
J gene: TRBJ2-7
D gene: TRBD2
CDR3 protein: CASSWAGTSGFGEQYF
CDR3 DNA: TGTGCCAGCAGCTGGGCCGGGACTAGCGGATTCGGGGAGCAGTACTTC

V gene: TRBV9
clone size: -
J gene: TRBJ2-5
D gene: -
CDR3 protein: CASSAGTAKQETQYF
CDR3 DNA: TGTGCCAGCAGCGCTGGGACTGCTAAACAAGAGACCCAGTACTTC

V gene: TRBV5-4
clone size: -
J gene: TRBJ1-1
D gene: -
CDR3 protein: CASSLGQGAVAFF
CDR3 DNA: TGTGCCAGCAGCTTGGGGCAGGGTGCGGTAGCTTTCTTT

V gene: TRBV27
clone size: -
J gene: TRBJ2-7
D gene: TRBD2
CDR3 protein: CASSATSGRANHEQYF
CDR3 DNA: TGTGCCAGCAGCGCGACTAGCGGGAGGGCGAACCATGAGCAGTACTTC

V gene: TRBV14
clone size: -
J gene: TRBJ2-7
D gene: -
CDR3 protein: CASSRTSTGEQYF
CDR3 DNA: TGTGCCAGCAGCCGGACCTCGACGGGGGAGCAGTACTTC

V gene: TRBV11-3
clone size: -
J gene: TRBJ2-1
D gene: -
CDR3 protein: CASSLRGEQFF
CDR3 DNA: TGTGCCAGCAGCTTAAGGGGCGAGCAGTTCTTC

V gene: TRBV7-9
clone size: -
J gene: TRBJ1-1
D gene: -
CDR3 protein: CASSLGRRDKLTEAFF
CDR3 DNA: TGTGCCAGCAGCCTCGGGAGGAGGGACAAGCTCACTGAAGCTTTCTTT

V gene: TRBV27
clone size: few
J gene: TRBJ1-2
D gene: -
CDR3 protein: CASSPVIMGAQGGYTF
CDR3 DNA: TGTGCCAGCAGTCCCGTTATTATGGGCGCCCAAGGAGGCTACACCTTC

V gene: TRBV5-1
clone size: few
J gene: TRBJ1-1
D gene: -
CDR3 protein: CASSSGPGEGTEAFF
CDR3 DNA: TGCGCCAGCAGCTCAGGCCCAGGAGAGGGTACTGAAGCTTTCTTT

V gene: TRBV4-1
clone size: -
J gene: TRBJ1-1
D gene: TRBD1
CDR3 protein: CASNYDQGGKTEAFF
CDR3 DNA: TGCGCCAGCAATTATGATCAGGGGGGAAAAACTGAAGCTTTCTTT

V gene: TRBV29-1
clone size: few
J gene: TRBJ2-3
D gene: -
CDR3 protein: CSVHGLGGGTDTQYF
CDR3 DNA: TGCAGCGTTCATGGACTCGGGGGTGGCACAGATACGCAGTATTTT

V gene: TRBV4-1
clone size: -
J gene: TRBJ2-7
D gene: TRBD2
CDR3 protein: CASSQAKAGEGYEQYF
CDR3 DNA: TGCGCCAGCAGCCAAGCTAAGGCGGGGGAAGGGTACGAGCAGTACTTC

V gene: TRBV15
clone size: -
J gene: TRBJ1-1
D gene: -
CDR3 protein: CATSREKGMAAFF
CDR3 DNA: TGTGCCACCAGCAGAGAGAAGGGGATGGCGGCTTTCTTT

V gene: TRBV5-4
clone size: -
J gene: TRBJ1-2
D gene: -
CDR3 protein: CASSLPPGRANYGYTF
CDR3 DNA: TGTGCCAGCAGCTTACCCCCCGGCAGGGCCAACTATGGCTACACCTTC

V gene: TRBV2
clone size: few
J gene: TRBJ1-5
D gene: -
CDR3 protein: CASSEEQSNQPQHF
CDR3 DNA: TGTGCCAGCAGTGAAGAACAGAGCAATCAGCCCCAGCATTTT

V gene: TRBV6-5
clone size: -
J gene: TRBJ2-3
D gene: TRBD2
CDR3 protein: CASSYTSGVDTQYF
CDR3 DNA: TGTGCCAGCAGTTACACTAGCGGTGTAGATACGCAGTATTTT

V gene: TRBV18
clone size: few
J gene: TRBJ2-7
D gene: TRBD1
CDR3 protein: CASSPAGTGEFRQYF
CDR3 DNA: TGTGCCAGCTCACCGGCGGGGACAGGGGAATTCAGGCAGTACTTC

V gene: TRBV4-1
clone size: -
J gene: TRBJ1-1
D gene: -
CDR3 protein: CASSQVLLLNTEAFF
CDR3 DNA: TGCGCCAGCAGCCAAGTTCTCCTTCTTAACACTGAAGCTTTCTTT

V gene: TRBV18
clone size: -
J gene: TRBJ2-1
D gene: -
CDR3 protein: CASSETSLRVAYNEQFF
CDR3 DNA: TGTGCCAGCTCAGAAACCTCCCTGCGGGTGGCCTACAATGAGCAGTTCTTC